This passage covers 28 T cell receptor beta chains from one sample sequenced in a study of neurological immune-mediated disorders. TCRdb re-called the 5' RACE reads through MiXCR, storing one row per CDR3 protein. The sample consists of 30,000 to 40,000 distinct CDR3 sequences, 3% to 4% of them appearing once. Specimen: PBMCs. The receptors stem from a man aged 25-45 years with multiple sclerosis.

This clonotype has at least ten counts. The gene calls are TRBV29-1 and TRBJ1-1; maybe TRBD1 (6 bases). Deletions cut 6 bases from V and 2 bases from J, with 13 bases between. The CDR3 contains 13 residues. Germline V lookup: CDR1 SQVTM, CDR2 ANQGSEA. This chain's CDR3 is CSVRSGVNTEAFF. The DNA for the CDR3 is TGCAGCGTAAGGTCAGGGGTAAACACTGAAGCTTTCTTT. Complete variable domain (other parts from reference TRBV29-1 and TRBJ1-1): SAVISQKPSRDICQRGTSLTIQCQVDSQVTMMFWYRQQPGQSLTLIATANQGSEATYESGFVIDKFPISRPNLTFSTLTVSNMSPEDSSIYLCSVRSGVNTEAFFGQGTRLTVV.

This clonotype was seen many times. This chain uses TRBV6-6 with TRBJ2-7; TRBD1 agrees at 8 bases. Germline lookup yields CDR1 MNHNY and CDR2 SVGAGI (reference sequence). V was pared by 8 bases and J by 6 bases, with 9 bases of the junction left unmatched. The CDR3 runs to 13 residues. The CDR3 DNA is TGTGCCAGCGGGGGACAGGAATCCACCGAGCAGTACTTC. Residues: CASGGQESTEQYF.

This clonotype was recorded at least ten times. The chain uses TRBV7-9 and TRBJ1-1; D remains ambiguous. The ends were cut back, 9 bases at V and 0 bases at J, with 8 bases in the middle. Looked up from germline, CDR1 is SEHNR and CDR2 is FQNEAQ (reference sequence). The CDR3 extends over 12 amino acids. The CDR3 sequence is CASGRMNTEAFF. CDR3 DNA sequence: TGTGCCAGTGGACGAATGAACACTGAAGCTTTCTTT.

This chain uses TRBV18 with TRBJ2-6; D not resolved. CDR1 is KGHSH and CDR2 is LQKENI in the germline V gene. V was clipped by 3 bases and J by 4 bases, with 19 bases between them. The CDR3 is 18 amino acids. CDR3 nucleotides: TGTGCCAGCTCACCGGCTGCAGTAATTAGCTCGGGGGCCAACGTCCTGACTTTC. Amino acids: CASSPAAVISSGANVLTF.

The J gene is TRBJ1-5, the V gene TRBV5-1, with 8 nucleotides matching TRBD1. V gave up 4 bases and J gave up 6 bases; unmatched junction bases: 9. The CDR3 sequence is 15 residues long. The V gene's germline CDR1 is SGHRS and CDR2 YFSETQ. The CDR3 loop reads CASSIGQGGTQPQHF. DNA of the CDR3: TGCGCCAGCAGCATAGGACAGGGCGGGACTCAGCCCCAGCATTTT.

This clonotype has more than one count but fewer than ten. Germline and junction disagree at one end, which may indicate a read error. This chain uses TRBV5-1 with TRBJ1-4; TRBD1 agrees at 9 bases. This CDR3 contains 16 residues. The germline CDR1 and CDR2 sequences are SGHRS and YFSETQ. CDR3 region: CASSPLPGTGNDKLFF. CDR3 bases: TGCGCCAGCAGCCCCCTCCCCGGGACAGGGAATGACAAACTGTTTTTT.

V and J are TRBV9 and TRBJ2-7, with a weak D call TRBD2 (5 bases). The CDR3 spans 14 residues. The V end was cut by 0 bases, the J end by 2 bases, with 9 bases between. Germline-derived CDR1 and CDR2 are SGDLS and YYNGEE. CDR3 in amino acids: CASSVAGTTYEQYF. CDR3 sequence (DNA): TGTGCCAGCAGCGTAGCGGGAACGACCTACGAGCAGTACTTC.

The table lists this clonotype with many counts. The chain links TRBV7-9 to TRBJ2-7; TRBD1 or TRBD2 may be the D gene (5 bases each). V was cut by 4 bases and J by 3 bases, with 10 bases left in between. The germline V gene has CDR1 SEHNR and CDR2 FQNEAQ (reference sequence). The CDR3 is made up of 13 amino acids. The CDR3 sequence is CASSSGRIYEQYF. The CDR3 bases are TGTGCCAGCAGCTCGGGACGGATCTACGAGCAGTACTTC.

This clonotype occurred a few times. The rearrangement links TRBV29-1 to TRBJ2-7; 11 bases are a match to TRBD1. The CDR3 runs to 15 residues. CDR1 and CDR2 (germline): SQVTM, ANQGSEA. J lost 5 bases, V lost 1 base, and 7 bases had no gene match. CDR3 sequence: CSVEGAGQGVHEQYF. The CDR3 DNA follows: TGCAGCGTTGAAGGAGCGGGACAGGGGGTCCACGAGCAGTACTTC.

This clonotype was counted at least ten times. V is TRBV6-5 and J is TRBJ1-1; TRBD1 matches 9 bases. With 0 bases clipped from V and 3 bases from J, the junction kept 2 bases outside the gene matches. Germline CDR1 MNHEY, CDR2 SVGAGI. The CDR3 has 15 amino acids. CDR3 residues: CASSYSRTGDTEAFF. The CDR3 coding sequence is TGTGCCAGCAGTTACTCGAGGACAGGGGACACTGAAGCTTTCTTT.

This clonotype was picked up many times. The J gene is TRBJ1-2, the V gene TRBV5-1, with 7 bases matching TRBD1. Germline V gene lookup returns CDR1 SGHRS and CDR2 YFSETQ. The J segment lost 4 bases and the V segment lost 4 bases, leaving 13 bases of the junction unmatched. This CDR3 comprises 16 residues. CDR3 nucleotide sequence: TGCGCCAGCAGCGCGGATCGACAGGGTTTAGTCTATGGCTACACCTTC. Residues: CASSADRQGLVYGYTF. Looking up the rest from reference TRBV5-1 and TRBJ1-2 gives the full variable domain: KAGVTQTPRYLIKTRGQQVTLSCSPISGHRSVSWYQQTPGQGLQFLFEYFSETQRNKGNFPGRFSGRQFSNSRSEMNVSTLELGDSALYLCASSADRQGLVYGYTFGSGTRLTVV.

This clonotype was counted ten times or more. V gene TRBV9 combines with J gene TRBJ1-2; no definite D call. Germline V lookup: CDR1 SGDLS, CDR2 YYNGEE. This CDR3 comprises 13 residues. Trimming shortened V by 6 bases and J by 8 bases, and 17 bases separated the two germline ends. This CDR3 is CASTATFLGGYTF. CDR3 DNA: TGTGCCAGCACGGCAACCTTTCTTGGCGGCTACACCTTC. Full variable domain (outside the CDR3, taken from reference TRBV9 and TRBJ1-2): DSGVTQTPKHLITATGQRVTLRCSPRSGDLSVYWYQQSLDQGLQFLIQYYNGEERAKGNILERFSAQQFPDLHSELNLSSLELGDSALYFCASTATFLGGYTFGSGTRLTVV.

This clonotype was counted many times. The V and J genes are TRBV6-6 and TRBJ1-6, with unresolved D. V lost 7 bases to trimming and J lost 5 bases, with 15 bases between them. Germline CDR1 MNHNY, CDR2 SVGAGI (reference sequence). The CDR3 is 15 amino acids. CDR3 protein: CASKEQGTNNSPLHF. The CDR3 DNA reads as TGTGCCAGCAAGGAACAAGGAACAAATAATTCACCCCTCCACTTT.

The sample holds many counts of this clonotype. This chain links TRBV5-1 with TRBJ1-6, with D hard to call. The V and J ends lost 4 bases and 2 bases respectively, with 10 bases between them. CDR1 and CDR2 from the germline V gene are SGHRS and YFSETQ. The length of the CDR3 is 15 residues. The CDR3 DNA is TGCGCCAGCAGCCCGGACGGCCCCTATAATTCACCCCTCCACTTT. It specifies CASSPDGPYNSPLHF.

In the case of this clonotype: A junction boundary mismatches the germline segment, possibly from a read error. The chain has TRBV6-2 or TRBV6-3 and TRBJ1-6; D unresolved. Germline V gene sequence: CDR1 MNHEY, CDR2 SVGEGT. CDR3 size: 13 residues. The CDR3 here is CASSYRVDSPLNF. For the CDR3, the DNA is TGTGCCAGCAGTTACAGGGTCGACTCACCCCTCAACTTT.

This clonotype has at least ten counts. The chain is built from TRBV5-1 and TRBJ2-1; D not certain. Germline CDR1 is SGHRS and CDR2 is YFSETQ. This CDR3 comprises 13 residues. The V end was cut by 1 base, the J end by 0 bases, with 2 bases between. CDR3 bases: TGCGCCAGCAGCTTGAACTCCTACAATGAGCAGTTCTTC. This encodes CASSLNSYNEQFF.

This clonotype was observed many times. The chain joins TRBV6-5 to TRBJ2-7; unclear D gene. From germline, CDR1 is MNHEY and CDR2 SVGAGI. This CDR3 is 13 amino acids long. V was clipped by 5 bases and J by 5 bases, with 13 bases between them. The CDR3 sequence is CASSTGPPDEQYF. In nucleotides, the CDR3 is TGTGCCAGCAGTACCGGGCCGCCTGACGAGCAGTACTTC.

This clonotype appeared many times. This rearrangement joins TRBV6-6 to TRBJ2-1, with D perhaps matching TRBD1 (6 bases). Germline V gene data show CDR1 as MNHNY and CDR2 as SVGAGI (reference sequence). This CDR3 comprises 14 residues. The V end lost 7 bases, the J end lost 4 bases, and 14 bases lay between the germline ends. The CDR3 spells CASNPTGVYNEQFF. As DNA, the CDR3 is TGTGCCAGCAATCCGACAGGCGTTTACAATGAGCAGTTCTTC.

In its sample, this clonotype was seen many times. The rearrangement joins TRBV6-5 to TRBJ2-5; a possible D gene is TRBD1 (5 bases). From germline, CDR1 is MNHEY and CDR2 SVGAGI. Between the trimmed V and J ends, which lost 4 bases and 4 bases, there was a span of 10 bases. The length of the CDR3 is 13 residues. CDR3 region: CASSSPGRETQYF. CDR3 sequence (DNA): TGTGCCAGCAGTTCCCCAGGGCGAGAGACCCAGTACTTC.

The J gene is TRBJ2-7, the V gene TRBV4-1; D is possibly TRBD1 (6 bases). This CDR3 spans 15 amino acids. The V gene's germline CDR1 is MGHRA and CDR2 YSYEKL. The ends were cut back, 0 bases at V and 6 bases at J, with 15 bases in the middle. CDR3 nucleotides: TGCGCCAGCAGCCAAGATGTTTGGCAGGGGACCGAGCAGTACTTC. It specifies CASSQDVWQGTEQYF.

This clonotype was seen at least ten times. The chain employs TRBV20-1 and TRBJ2-3, with no clear D. Between the trimmed V and J ends, which lost 0 bases and 0 bases, there was a span of 13 bases. Germline CDR1 DFQATT, CDR2 SNEGSKA (reference sequence). This CDR3 is built from 16 residues. For the CDR3, the DNA is TGCAGTGCTAGAGATCTGGCCCGGGCTAGCACAGATACGCAGTATTTT. Amino acids: CSARDLARASTDTQYF.

A word on this clonotype: Being one base from a much bigger clone, this may be a read error. The missing conserved phenylalanine or tryptophan at the end of this CDR3 makes a read error likely. V is TRBV4-3 and J is TRBJ2-1; D remains ambiguous. The V end lost 0 bases, the J end lost 4 bases, and 7 bases lay between the germline ends. CDR1 LGHNA and CDR2 YSLEER come from the germline V gene. This CDR3 comprises 14 residues. The CDR3 region has the DNA TGCGCCAGCAGCCAAGAAGTGGTTTACAATGAGCAGTTCTGC. Its protein is CASSQEVVYNEQFC.

This clonotype was recorded at least ten times. The rearrangement uses TRBV20-1 and TRBJ1-5; D is undetermined. Per the germline V gene, CDR1 is DFQATT and CDR2 is SNEGSKA (reference sequence). This CDR3 region has 11 residues. Between the trimmed V and J ends, which lost 1 base and 7 bases, there was a span of 5 bases. The CDR3 is CSARGEQPQHF. The CDR3 DNA reads TGCAGTGCTAGAGGGGAACAGCCCCAGCATTTT.

This clonotype was seen ten or more times. The chain couples TRBV5-5 to TRBJ2-6; D gene ambiguous. Germline V lookup: CDR1 SGHKS, CDR2 YYEKEE (reference sequence). The CDR3 runs 15 residues. Trimming took off 2 bases at V and 0 bases at J, with 6 bases between the two ends. CDR3 nucleotide sequence: TGTGCCAGCAGCTTCTCGCACTCTGGGGCCAACGTCCTGACTTTC. Protein product: CASSFSHSGANVLTF.

This clonotype showed up many times. The V gene is TRBV5-1, the J gene TRBJ2-7, with TRBD1 matching over 7 bases. Germline CDR1 reads SGHRS; CDR2 reads YFSETQ. The CDR3 has 14 residues. Germline trimming cut 3 bases from V and 5 bases from J; bases unmatched to any gene: 8. The CDR3 bases are TGCGCCAGCAGCTCCGTAGGGGGCCAGGACGAGCAGTACTTC. Translating gives CASSSVGGQDEQYF.

This clonotype has a count of ten or more. V usage is TRBV11-2 and J usage is TRBJ2-5; 8 bases are a match to TRBD1. Germline assignment: CDR1 SGHAT and CDR2 FQNNGV. There are 16 residues in the CDR3. Germline trimming cut 1 base from V and 5 bases from J; bases unmatched to any gene: 9. The CDR3 region has the DNA TGTGCCAGCAGCTTAGTAGCTCCGGACAGGGTGGAGACCCAGTACTTC. This sequence encodes CASSLVAPDRVETQYF.

In this sample, this clonotype turned up many times. The V call is TRBV7-2, the J call TRBJ2-1; D gene unclear. V shed 5 bases and J shed 8 bases, with 16 bases lying between them. The CDR3 totals 14 residues. Germline CDR1 and CDR2: SGHTA and FQGNSA. DNA of the CDR3: TGTGCCAGCAGCCTATCTCGGGCTGCTGATGAGCAGTTCTTC. It specifies CASSLSRAADEQFF.

This clonotype came up many times. This chain links TRBV20-1 with TRBJ2-1; the match to TRBD1 covers 10 bases. J lost 9 bases, V lost 3 bases, and 8 bases had no gene match. The CDR3 consists of 14 residues. CDR1 and CDR2 (germline): DFQATT, SNEGSKA (reference sequence). The CDR3 DNA reads TGCAGTGCTAGTCCCGGGACAGGGGCATCTGAGCAGTTCTTC. It translates to CSASPGTGASEQFF.